These 10 T cell receptor beta chains were all obtained from the same sample, sequenced in a study of blood T cell repertoires in COVID-19 (dated by TCRdb to about 2020). Preparation of the library involved the immunoSEQ multiplex PCR assay. The table was pulled from immuneACCESS by TCRdb, which kept in-frame rearrangements only. Such tables lose some clones; where checked, under half of the loss comes from unresolved V genes, and the rest has no known cause. In this sample the table shows hundreds of thousands of clones, nearly 90% of which occur a single time. The ten largest make up approximately 1% of the sample. Sequencing was carried out using PBMCs or T cells enriched from blood (not recorded which). The receptors were sampled from a woman aged 25 to 39 who had recovered from COVID-19.

This chain uses TRBV28 with TRBJ1-3, with D possibly being TRBD1 (6 bases). V lost 5 bases, J lost 0 bases, and 17 bases lay in between. CDR1 and CDR2 from the germline V gene are MDHEN and SYDVKM. The CDR3 extends over 17 amino acids. The CDR3 nucleotides read TGTGCCAGCAGTCCCATTTTGGGGGCCGGCTCTGGAAACACCATATATTTT. It is translated as CASSPILGAGSGNTIYF.

V usage is TRBV5-3 and J usage is TRBJ2-1, with D perhaps matching TRBD2 (6 bases). TRBV5-3 is annotated as an ORF whose role is uncertain. Deletions cut 4 bases from V and 2 bases from J, with 16 bases between. CDR3 length equals 16 residues. This CDR3 is CARSVFVRGAYNEQFF. The CDR3 nucleotides read TGTGCCAGAAGCGTCTTCGTGCGGGGCGCCTACAATGAGCAGTTCTTC.

The genes are TRBV27 and TRBJ1-3; 7 nucleotides line up with TRBD1. Trimming took 7 bases from V and 7 from J; bases not matched to a gene: 7. The germline V gene has CDR1 MNHEY and CDR2 SMNVEV (reference sequence). This CDR3 has 13 amino acids. As DNA, the CDR3 is TGTGCCAGCAAAGGACAGGCCGAGAACACCATATATTTT. It encodes CASKGQAENTIYF.

V and J are TRBV6-1 and TRBJ1-5, with D uncertain. The CDR3 runs to 15 residues. Per the germline V gene, CDR1 is MNHNS and CDR2 is SASEGT. The ends were cut back, 1 base at V and 7 bases at J, with 14 bases in the middle. The CDR3 sequence is CASSEDGLGAQPQHF. The CDR3 nucleotides are TGTGCCAGCAGTGAAGACGGGCTGGGAGCACAGCCCCAGCATTTT.

The gene calls are TRBV19 and TRBJ2-1, with TRBD2 matching over 7 bases. The CDR3 runs 15 residues. From germline, CDR1 is LNHDA and CDR2 SQIVND (reference sequence). V was clipped by 7 bases and J by 7 bases; unmatched bases: 13. The CDR3 loop is CASTPHAGVLNEQFF. The CDR3 DNA sequence: TGTGCCAGTACCCCTCATGCGGGAGTTCTGAATGAGCAGTTCTTC.

The V and J genes are TRBV5-1 and TRBJ1-6, with 9 bases aligning to TRBD1. Germline values: CDR1 SGHRS, CDR2 YFSETQ. The CDR3 is 15 amino acids. Losses at the gene ends were 0 bases for V and 11 bases for J; bases not matched to a gene: 6. In nucleotides, the CDR3 is TGCGCCAGCAGCTTGGACGGGACAGGGTCGACACCCCTCCACTTT. Translated: CASSLDGTGSTPLHF.

This clone was detected once. The gene calls are TRBV18 and TRBJ1-6, with unresolved D. The V gene lost 4 bases and the J gene lost 8 bases, with 9 bases spanning the gap. Germline values: CDR1 KGHSH, CDR2 LQKENI. This CDR3 has 13 amino acids. This CDR3 is CASSRRVDSPLHF. In DNA form, the CDR3 reads TGTGCCAGCTCACGAAGAGTAGATTCACCCCTCCACTTT.

This chain uses TRBV3-1 (or the pseudogene TRBV3-2) with TRBJ2-1, with a weak D call TRBD2 (6 bases). The CDR3 spans 16 residues. From germline, CDR1 is LGHDT and CDR2 YNNKEL (reference sequence). The V end lost 1 base, the J end lost 3 bases, and 13 bases lay between the germline ends. Here the CDR3 DNA reads TGTGCCAGCAGCCAAGTAAGGGGCGGGAACTACAATGAGCAGTTCTTC. Its translation: CASSQVRGGNYNEQFF.

This clone has just one count. This chain uses TRBV4-3 with TRBJ2-1, with 9 bases identical to TRBD1. The CDR3 loop spans 18 amino acids. J lost 4 bases, V lost 3 bases, and 13 bases had no gene match. The germline gives CDR1 LGHNA, CDR2 YSLEER. CDR3 amino acids: CASSHPGQGRSPYNEQFF. The CDR3 bases are TGCGCCAGCAGCCACCCGGGACAGGGCCGTTCGCCGTACAATGAGCAGTTCTTC.

This chain uses TRBV7-6 with TRBJ1-4; the match to TRBD1 covers 8 bases. The J segment lost 3 bases and the V segment lost 6 bases, leaving 9 bases of the junction unmatched. Germline loops: CDR1 SGHVS, CDR2 FNYEAQ. The CDR3 length is 16 residues. The CDR3 DNA reads TGTGCCAGCAGGGTGGACAGGGCCGAAGCTAATGAAAAACTGTTTTTT. This translates into CASRVDRAEANEKLFF.